This note documents a single T cell receptor beta chain sequence. Antigen specificity is unknown. A much larger clone lies a single base off, so this may be a read error. Researchers amplified the TCR beta CDR3 regions from RNA transcripts. TCR CDR3 regions were first amplified by RT-PCR with HTBI primers. TCRdb itself ran the multiplex PCR reads through MiXCR, one entry per CDR3 protein. Here the sample spans about 400,000 distinct CDR3 sequences, roughly 13% being singletons. The record originates from a study of T cells in Graves' hyperthyroidism and ophthalmopathy. Study as a whole: Peripheral blood samples were taken at initial diagnosis, prior to any treatment.

Germline CDR1 LGHDT, CDR2 YNNKEL (reference sequence). The CDR3 runs 15 residues. Deletions cut 4 bases from V and 4 bases from J, with 16 bases between. Study-level results: Blood also contained most expanded thyroid clonotypes above 0.001.

Subjects with ophthalmopathy showed a Clinical Activity Score no lower than 3, a NOSPECS grade no lower than 4, and a duration shorter than 3 months. What was sequenced was blood. This clonotype was sampled from a man aged 50-60 years with Graves' ophthalmopathy. V gene TRBV3-1 combines with J gene TRBJ1-1; D remains unclear. CDR3 nucleotides: TGTGCCAGCAGCCCCCGCGCAGTCATGAGCACTGAAGCTTTCTTT. Translated, it gives CASSPRAVMSTEAFF.